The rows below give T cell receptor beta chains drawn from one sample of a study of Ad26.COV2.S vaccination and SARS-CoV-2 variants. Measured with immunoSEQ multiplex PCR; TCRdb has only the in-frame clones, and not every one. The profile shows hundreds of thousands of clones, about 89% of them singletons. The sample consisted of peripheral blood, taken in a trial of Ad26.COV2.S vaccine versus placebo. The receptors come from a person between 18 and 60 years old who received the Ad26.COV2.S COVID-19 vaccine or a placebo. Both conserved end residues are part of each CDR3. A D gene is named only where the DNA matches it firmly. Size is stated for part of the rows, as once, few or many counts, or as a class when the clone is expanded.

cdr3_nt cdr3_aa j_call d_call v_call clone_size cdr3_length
TGTGCCAGCAGTTACTTTGCTAGCGGCCTCCAAGAGACCCAGTACTTC CASSYFASGLQETQYF TRBJ2-5 TRBD2 TRBV6-6 NA 16
TGTGCCAGCAGCGAACCAGCTAACTATGGCTACACCTTC CASSEPANYGYTF TRBJ1-2 NA TRBV9 NA 13
TGTGCCAGCAGCTTGGGAGGTAACACCGGGGAGCTGTTTTTT CASSLGGNTGELFF TRBJ2-2 NA TRBV11-2 once 14
TGTGCCAGCAGCTTGGGGGGGGGCGACCTCTCTGGAAACACCATATATTTT CASSLGGGDLSGNTIYF TRBJ1-3 NA TRBV5-4 NA 17
TGTGCCAGCAGTGAATGGCTCTCACCCCTCCACTTT CASSEWLSPLHF TRBJ1-6 NA TRBV2 NA 12
TGTGCCACCAGTGATTACCGGGGCAGAGGTTCCTACGAGCAGTACTTC CATSDYRGRGSYEQYF TRBJ2-7 NA TRBV24-1 NA 16
TGCAGCGTGGGGACGGACACAGATACGCAGTATTTT CSVGTDTDTQYF TRBJ2-3 NA TRBV29-1 NA 12
TGTGCCAGCAGTCTTACAGTGAGCTACGAGCAGTACTTC CASSLTVSYEQYF TRBJ2-7 NA TRBV27 NA 13
TGTGCCAGCAGTTACGGGGTAATGTCCGGGGAGACCCAGTACTTC CASSYGVMSGETQYF TRBJ2-5 NA TRBV6-5 NA 15
TGTGCCTGGAGTGGGAAGGCAGGGGGTACCGGGGAGCTGTTTTTT CAWSGKAGGTGELFF TRBJ2-2 TRBD1 TRBV30 NA 15
TGTGCCAGCAGCCTCCAGGGCGGGAGGGATACCGGGGAGCTGTTTTTT CASSLQGGRDTGELFF TRBJ2-2 TRBD2 TRBV3-1/TRBV3-2 NA 16
TGCGCCAGCCGGCGTACAGGGACTGAAGCTTTCTTT CASRRTGTEAFF TRBJ1-1 NA TRBV5-1 NA 12
TGTGCCTGGAGTTCAGGGAAGGGCAATCAGCCCCAGCATTTT CAWSSGKGNQPQHF TRBJ1-5 NA TRBV30 once 14
TGTGCCAGCAGCCAAGATGGGGAGACAGGGTTCTATGGCTACACCTTC CASSQDGETGFYGYTF TRBJ1-2 TRBD1 TRBV3-1/TRBV3-2 NA 16
TGTGCCAGCAGCTTGTCGTGGACAGTCGTCCACGAGCAGTACTTC CASSLSWTVVHEQYF TRBJ2-7 NA TRBV5-6 NA 15
TGCGCCAGCAGCTTGGAATCTCTTACCTACAATGAGCAGTTCTTC CASSLESLTYNEQFF TRBJ2-1 NA TRBV5-1 once 15
TGCGCCAGCAGCCAAGATCGCGAAAAACTGTTTTTT CASSQDREKLFF TRBJ1-4 NA TRBV4-1 few 12